A single sample gave rise to the 31 T cell receptor beta chains below, sequenced in a study of cytomegalovirus exposure and HLA in healthy donors. The PCR made use of 60 Vbeta and 13 Jbeta primers. The method was immunoSEQ multiplex PCR; TCRdb's version includes in-frame clones alone and lacks a portion of them. The table shows 150,000 to 200,000 clones, with more than 70% occurring only once. The sequenced material came from PBMCs. These receptors came from a boy aged 5-17 years in good health and CMV-seronegative.

The CDR3, as DNA: TGTGCCAGCAGCTTAGGAACCGCAGGGGGCTATGGCTACACCTTC. It is translated as CASSLGTAGGYGYTF. The chain uses TRBV13 and TRBJ1-2; 7 bases fit TRBD1. There are 15 residues in the CDR3. CDR1 PRHDT and CDR2 FYEKMQ come from the germline V gene (reference sequence). J lost 4 bases, V lost 0 bases, and 5 bases had no gene match. The full variable domain, with the rest looked up from reference TRBV13 and TRBJ1-2, is AAGVIQSPRHLIKEKRETATLKCYPIPRHDTVYWYQQGPGQDPQFLISFYEKMQSDKGSIPDRFSAQQFSDYHSELNMSSLELGDSALYFCASSLGTAGGYGYTFGSGTRLTVV.

The J gene is TRBJ1-1, the V gene TRBV9; D is ambiguous. The CDR3 is 14 residues long. V was shortened by 2 bases and J by 7 bases, with 15 bases between the two germline ends. Germline values: CDR1 SGDLS, CDR2 YYNGEE. This chain's CDR3 is CASSVGAATNEAFF. The CDR3, as DNA: TGTGCCAGCAGCGTGGGCGCAGCCACCAATGAAGCTTTCTTT.

The chain links TRBV5-1 to TRBJ2-3; TRBD2 matches 12 bases. The V gene end was trimmed by 4 bases and the J gene end by 4 bases; junction bases not matched to a gene: 16. The CDR3 runs 19 residues. Germline CDR1 SGHRS, CDR2 YFSETQ. The CDR3 spells CASSPGLAGSPRVADTQYF. The CDR3 DNA follows: TGCGCCAGCAGCCCGGGACTAGCGGGCTCCCCCAGGGTCGCAGATACGCAGTATTTT. Full variable domain (outside the CDR3, taken from reference TRBV5-1 and TRBJ2-3): KAGVTQTPRYLIKTRGQQVTLSCSPISGHRSVSWYQQTPGQGLQFLFEYFSETQRNKGNFPGRFSGRQFSNSRSEMNVSTLELGDSALYLCASSPGLAGSPRVADTQYFGPGTRLTVL.

J is TRBJ2-7 and V is TRBV2; possible D gene TRBD1, 6 bases. In germline, CDR1 is SNHLY, CDR2 FYNNEI. Trimming cost V 6 bases and J 2 bases, with 8 bases left between them. The CDR3 runs 12 residues. The CDR3 DNA reads as TGTGCCAGCAGGGGGGACACCTACGAGCAGTACTTC. Translating it yields CASRGDTYEQYF.

This chain uses TRBV15 with TRBJ1-1; D possibly corresponds to TRBD1 (5 bases). This CDR3 contains 13 residues. The V and J ends lost 5 bases and 6 bases respectively, with 13 bases between them. Germline V gives CDR1 LNHNV, CDR2 YYDKDF (reference sequence). In nucleotides, the CDR3 is TGTGCCACCAGCTGGGGGGGGATTCCTGAAGCTTTCTTT. The encoded protein is CATSWGGIPEAFF.

This rearrangement joins TRBV29-1 to TRBJ2-1; maybe TRBD2 (6 bases). There are 13 residues in the CDR3. Germline V CDR1 and CDR2: SQVTM, ANQGSEA. V was cut by 7 bases and J by 4 bases, with 14 bases left in between. CDR3 sequence: CSARDSRYNEQFF. Written as DNA, the CDR3 is TGCAGCGCCCGGGACTCCCGATACAATGAGCAGTTCTTC.

This clone was detected once. V and J are TRBV2 and TRBJ2-1; 12 bases agree with TRBD2. CDR1 is SNHLY, CDR2 FYNNEI, per germline. With 2 bases clipped from V and 9 bases from J, the junction kept 5 bases outside the gene matches. This CDR3 has 15 amino acids. CDR3 bases: TGTGCCAGCAGTGAATCGGGACTAGCGGGTTCTGAGCAGTTCTTC. Protein: CASSESGLAGSEQFF.

The chain joins TRBV10-3 to TRBJ2-5; D might be TRBD2 (5 bases). Germline lookup yields CDR1 ENHRY and CDR2 SYGVKD. The CDR3 is made up of 15 amino acids. Trimming left V 7 bases short and J 5 bases short, with 20 bases between. CDR3 coding DNA: TGTGCCATCACCCCGGGCCCGCCCGGAGGTGAGACCCAGTACTTC. Protein: CAITPGPPGGETQYF.

The CDR3 spells CASSLNGIYEQYF. As DNA, the CDR3 is TGTGCCAGCAGCTTAAATGGCATCTACGAGCAGTACTTC. The rearrangement uses TRBV7-2 and TRBJ2-7; D unclear. With 2 bases removed from V and 3 bases from J, the gap between germline ends came to 8 bases. The germline CDR1 and CDR2 sequences are SGHTA and FQGNSA. This CDR3 comprises 13 residues.

V gene TRBV27 combines with J gene TRBJ2-7; 7 bases line up with TRBD1. V shed 3 bases and J 2 bases; nucleotides not matched to a gene: 4. This CDR3 has 14 amino acids. Looked up from germline, CDR1 is MNHEY and CDR2 is SMNVEV (reference sequence). CDR3 loop: CASSFRGPTYEQYF. DNA for the CDR3: TGTGCCAGCAGTTTTAGGGGGCCAACCTACGAGCAGTACTTC.

This chain connects TRBV11-2 to TRBJ2-2; TRBD2 is a possible D gene (6 bases). The CDR3 runs to 17 residues. Germline CDR1 SGHAT, CDR2 FQNNGV. Trimming shortened V by 1 base and J by 4 bases, and 16 bases separated the two germline ends. The CDR3: CASSLGDSGRRTGELFF. DNA for the CDR3: TGTGCCAGCAGCTTAGGAGATAGCGGTAGACGCACCGGGGAGCTGTTTTTT.

The CDR3 nucleotides read TGTGCCAGCAGTGGAAAGGGACAGGGAGTGAACGGGGAGCTGTTTTTT. Translated: CASSGKGQGVNGELFF. The chain recombines TRBV6-1 with TRBJ2-2, with TRBD1 identical over 9 bases. CDR1 is MNHNS and CDR2 is SASEGT in the germline V gene. V shed 4 bases, J shed 7 bases, and the junction held 10 bases outside the gene matches. The CDR3 has 16 amino acids.

V and J are TRBV7-8 and TRBJ2-7, with 10 bases lining up with TRBD2. J was trimmed by 6 bases and V by 5 bases; bases with no gene match: 10. This CDR3 has 15 residues. Germline lookup yields CDR1 SGHVS and CDR2 FQNEAQ. CDR3 residues: CASSQREGLSFEQYF. CDR3 DNA: TGTGCCAGCAGCCAGCGGGAGGGCCTTAGTTTCGAGCAGTACTTC. Variable domain in full (rest from reference TRBV7-8 and TRBJ2-7): GAGVSQSPRYKVAKRGQDVALRCDPISGHVSLFWYQQALGQGPEFLTYFQNEAQLDKSGLPSDRFFAERPEGSVSTLKIQRTQQEDSAVYLCASSQREGLSFEQYFGPGTRLTVT.

This sequence joins TRBV2 and TRBJ1-2; 8 bases line up with TRBD1. From germline, CDR1 is SNHLY and CDR2 FYNNEI. The J segment lost 4 bases and the V segment lost 7 bases, leaving 2 bases of the junction unmatched. This CDR3 contains 12 residues. This CDR3 reads CASTTGGYGYTF. CDR3 DNA: TGTGCCAGCACCACAGGGGGCTATGGCTACACCTTC. Full variable domain (rest looked up from reference TRBV2 and TRBJ1-2): EPEVTQTPSHQVTQMGQEVILRCVPISNHLYFYWYRQILGQKVEFLVSFYNNEISEKSEIFDDQFSVERPDGSNFTLKIRSTKLEDSAMYFCASTTGGYGYTFGSGTRLTVV.

V gene TRBV5-1 combines with J gene TRBJ1-2; no clear D gene. The ends were cut back, 0 bases at V and 8 bases at J, with 14 bases in the middle. CDR3 size: 14 residues. Germline loops: CDR1 SGHRS, CDR2 YFSETQ. Here the CDR3 reads CASSLVRRLGGYTF. CDR3 sequence (DNA): TGCGCCAGCAGCTTGGTTCGCAGGCTGGGCGGCTACACCTTC.

CDR3 sequence reads: CASGWTHTRYEQYF. CDR3 bases: TGTGCCAGCGGTTGGACCCATACTAGGTACGAGCAGTACTTC. V and J are TRBV11-2 and TRBJ2-7; perhaps TRBD2 as D (5 bases). The V end was cut by 8 bases, the J end by 4 bases, with 18 bases between. The CDR3 extends over 14 amino acids. Per germline, CDR1 SGHAT and CDR2 FQNNGV.

The chain employs TRBV4-1 and TRBJ2-7; D is perhaps TRBD2 (6 bases). CDR3 size: 12 residues. CDR1 MGHRA and CDR2 YSYEKL come from the germline V gene. The germline V and J ends were trimmed by 8 bases and 6 bases, with 14 bases remaining between them. The CDR3 is CASSEGTSEQYF. In DNA form, the CDR3 reads TGCGCCAGCTCGGAGGGAACTAGCGAGCAGTACTTC.

The chain is built from TRBV18 and TRBJ2-1, with 7 bases lining up with TRBD2. The germline CDR1 and CDR2 sequences are KGHSH and LQKENI. The V and J ends lost 0 bases and 7 bases, in that order; junction bases with no gene match: 0. The CDR3 is made up of 13 amino acids. Here the CDR3 DNA reads TGTGCCAGCTCACCACCGGGGGGGAATGAGCAGTTCTTC. Its translation: CASSPPGGNEQFF.

CDR3: CASSLSDYPKTTQYF. Written as DNA, the CDR3 is TGTGCCAGCAGCTTGTCGGACTACCCCAAAACGACGCAGTATTTT. This chain links TRBV5-4 with TRBJ2-3, with a possible D match to TRBD2 (6 bases). Looked up from germline, CDR1 is SGHNT and CDR2 is YYREEE (reference sequence). V shed 1 base and J shed 9 bases, with 18 bases lying between them. CDR3 length: 15 amino acids.

This chain uses TRBV7-8 with TRBJ2-3; possible D gene TRBD1, 5 bases. Trimming pared 5 bases from V and 2 bases from J, leaving 20 bases between. Germline V gene lookup returns CDR1 SGHVS and CDR2 FQNEAQ. This CDR3 spans 17 amino acids. CDR3 sequence (DNA): TGTGCCAGCAGCCCCCTGGGCAGGGCTCCCCTCACAGATACGCAGTATTTT. It is translated as CASSPLGRAPLTDTQYF.

CDR3 residues: CASAYGYTF. In DNA form, the CDR3 reads TGTGCCAGCGCGTATGGCTACACCTTC. The chain recombines TRBV28 with TRBJ1-2; D is unresolved. Germline V gene sequence: CDR1 MDHEN, CDR2 SYDVKM. The CDR3 covers 9 residues. The ends were cut back, 8 bases at V and 5 bases at J, with 3 bases in the middle.

J is TRBJ2-7 and V is TRBV19; maybe TRBD1 (6 bases). The ends were cut back, 3 bases at V and 0 bases at J, with 9 bases in the middle. Germline V gene data show CDR1 as LNHDA and CDR2 as SQIVND (reference sequence). The CDR3 contains 14 residues. The CDR3 nucleotides are TGTGCCAGTAGTATTCAGGGGAGCTCCTACGAGCAGTACTTC. It specifies CASSIQGSSYEQYF. Full variable domain (missing parts from reference TRBV19 and TRBJ2-7): DGGITQSPKYLFRKEGQNVTLSCEQNLNHDAMYWYRQDPGQGLRLIYYSQIVNDFQKGDIAEGYSVSREKKESFPLTVTSAQKNPTAFYLCASSIQGSSYEQYFGPGTRLTVT.

The J gene is TRBJ2-3, the V gene TRBV4-1; a weak D match, TRBD2 (5 bases). The germline CDR1 and CDR2 sequences are MGHRA and YSYEKL. This CDR3 has 17 amino acids. Trimming stripped 0 bases from V and 5 bases from J, with 18 bases between. The CDR3 spells CASSQDPTLASIDTQYF. The CDR3 nucleotides are TGCGCCAGCAGCCAAGATCCCACTCTAGCCTCTATAGATACGCAGTATTTT.

V gene TRBV19 combines with J gene TRBJ1-1; no firm D call. CDR3 length: 13 amino acids. Trimming removed 5 bases from V and 7 bases from J, with 14 bases in between. The germline CDR1 and CDR2 sequences are LNHDA and SQIVND (reference sequence). The CDR3 sequence is CASSFDTDHEAFF. For the CDR3, the DNA is TGTGCCAGTAGTTTCGACACCGATCATGAAGCTTTCTTT. The whole variable domain, filled in from reference TRBV19 and TRBJ1-1, reads DGGITQSPKYLFRKEGQNVTLSCEQNLNHDAMYWYRQDPGQGLRLIYYSQIVNDFQKGDIAEGYSVSREKKESFPLTVTSAQKNPTAFYLCASSFDTDHEAFFGQGTRLTVV.

The genes are TRBV7-2 and TRBJ1-3; possibly TRBD1 for D (5 bases). Germline V CDR1 and CDR2: SGHTA, FQGNSA. The CDR3 is 15 amino acids. V gave up 5 bases and J gave up 0 bases, with 11 bases separating them. CDR3 nucleotide sequence: TGTGCCAGCAGCCCCCTCGGGGGCTCTGGAAACACCATATATTTT. This codes for CASSPLGGSGNTIYF.

Here the CDR3 DNA reads TGTGCCAGTAGTATAGATGCGGGGAACTATGGCTACACCTTC. It specifies CASSIDAGNYGYTF. This chain joins TRBV19 and TRBJ1-2, with D uncertain. The CDR3 is 14 amino acids. V was shortened by 0 bases and J by 2 bases, with 7 bases between the two germline ends. Germline loops: CDR1 LNHDA, CDR2 SQIVND (reference sequence). The entire variable domain, with the rest obtained from reference TRBV19 and TRBJ1-2, is as follows: DGGITQSPKYLFRKEGQNVTLSCEQNLNHDAMYWYRQDPGQGLRLIYYSQIVNDFQKGDIAEGYSVSREKKESFPLTVTSAQKNPTAFYLCASSIDAGNYGYTFGSGTRLTVV.

The chain links TRBV4-2 to TRBJ2-1; perhaps TRBD2 as D (7 bases). The V gene's germline CDR1 is LGHNA and CDR2 YNFKEQ. V shed 0 bases and J shed 3 bases, with 15 bases lying between them. This CDR3 comprises 17 residues. The CDR3 nucleotides are TGTGCCAGCAGCCAAGAGGGGGCGGGAGACTACTACAATGAGCAGTTCTTC. It specifies CASSQEGAGDYYNEQFF.

The J gene is TRBJ2-1, the V gene TRBV6-1; D gene uncertain. Germline CDR1 is MNHNS and CDR2 is SASEGT. V was cut by 6 bases and J by 6 bases, with 12 bases left in between. The CDR3 totals 13 residues. The CDR3 nucleotides read TGTGCCAGCAGGGTTGACCGACTCAATGAGCAGTTCTTC. Its protein is CASRVDRLNEQFF.

The genes are TRBV11-2 and TRBJ2-5; D is possibly TRBD2 (5 bases). Per the germline V gene, CDR1 is SGHAT and CDR2 is FQNNGV. The ends were cut back, 1 base at V and 4 bases at J, with 16 bases in the middle. The CDR3 covers 16 residues. For the CDR3, the DNA is TGTGCCAGCAGCTTAGTTGCTGGGAGCCCGACAGAGACCCAGTACTTC. Translation gives CASSLVAGSPTETQYF.

The chain couples TRBV10-3 to TRBJ1-6; D gene unclear. Germline CDR1 reads ENHRY; CDR2 reads SYGVKD. There are 13 residues in the CDR3. V was cut by 3 bases and J by 8 bases, with 8 bases left in between. This chain's CDR3 is CAISEGGHSPLHF. CDR3 nucleotides: TGTGCCATCAGTGAAGGAGGACATTCACCCCTCCACTTT.

This rearrangement joins TRBV23-1 to TRBJ2-7; the match to TRBD2 covers 7 bases. TRBV23-1 is placed among ORFs of uncertain function. V was clipped by 0 bases and J by 4 bases; unmatched bases: 24. CDR3 size: 21 residues. Here the CDR3 DNA reads TGCGCCAGCAGTCAATCCCATCCCTATCCTCTTAGCGGGCGATCTCCGTACGAGCAGTACTTC. The encoded protein is CASSQSHPYPLSGRSPYEQYF.